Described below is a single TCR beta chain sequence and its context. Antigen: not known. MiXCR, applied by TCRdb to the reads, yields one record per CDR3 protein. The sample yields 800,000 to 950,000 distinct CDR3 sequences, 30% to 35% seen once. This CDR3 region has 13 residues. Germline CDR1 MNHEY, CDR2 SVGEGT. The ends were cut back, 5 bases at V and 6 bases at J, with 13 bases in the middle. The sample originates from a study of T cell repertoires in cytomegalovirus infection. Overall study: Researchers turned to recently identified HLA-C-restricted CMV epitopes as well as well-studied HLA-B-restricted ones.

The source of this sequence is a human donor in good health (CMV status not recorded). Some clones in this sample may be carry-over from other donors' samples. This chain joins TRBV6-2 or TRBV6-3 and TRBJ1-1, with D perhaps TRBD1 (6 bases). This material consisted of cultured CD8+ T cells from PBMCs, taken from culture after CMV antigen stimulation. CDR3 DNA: TGTGCCAGCAGTGACCACCACAGGGCTGAAGCTTTCTTT. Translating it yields CASSDHHRAEAFF.